The 20 T cell receptor beta chains reported below all come from one sample, sequenced in a study of molecular identifiers for immune sequencing clone quantification. A single record per CDR3 protein comes from TCRdb applying MiXCR to the PCR reads. The data show under 800,000 distinct CDR3 sequences, about 25% seen once. Sequenced sample: naive CD8+ T cells from blood, with Jurkat cell RNA spiked in. Subset here: FACS-sorted CD8+CD4-CCR7+CD45RA+ naive T cells. The receptors shown here come from a human donor in good health. Some libraries in this study had Jurkat cell RNA spiked in.

The V and J genes are TRBV12-2 and TRBJ2-5. TRBV12-2 is termed a pseudogene. The CDR3 sequence is 16 residues long. This CDR3 is CASRSSGPKSYNEQYF. CDR3 nucleotides: TGTGCAAGTCGCTCTTCTGGACCGAAATCCTACAATGAGCAGTACTTC.

This clonotype was recorded many times. This chain joins TRBV12-3 or TRBV12-4 and TRBJ2-3; TRBD1 aligns across 7 bases. The CDR3 loop spans 14 amino acids. The V and J ends lost 6 bases and 5 bases, in that order; junction bases with no gene match: 8. The CDR3 loop reads CASSRAQGVDTQYF. CDR3 sequence (DNA): TGTGCCAGCAGCCGCGCCCAGGGGGTAGATACGCAGTATTTT.

This clonotype was observed a handful of times. The chain employs TRBV5-8 and TRBJ1-1, with 8 bases that match TRBD1. The CDR3 contains 15 residues. The V and J ends lost 0 bases and 6 bases, in that order; junction bases with no gene match: 7. Per the germline V gene, CDR1 is SGHTS and CDR2 is YDEGEE. The CDR3 DNA reads TGTGCCAGCAGCTTGGCTGGCAGGGGGCGAGCTGAAGCTTTCTTT. This sequence encodes CASSLAGRGRAEAFF.

This clonotype was recorded a few times. This chain joins TRBV19 and TRBJ2-5; 9 bases map to TRBD1. This CDR3 has 18 residues. Germline CDR1 reads LNHDA; CDR2 reads SQIVND (reference sequence). V lost 6 bases to trimming and J lost 0 bases; unmatched junction nucleotides: 14. The CDR3 sequence is CASSSDAVGTGYQETQYF. The DNA for the CDR3 is TGTGCCAGTAGCTCCGACGCCGTCGGGACAGGGTACCAAGAGACCCAGTACTTC.

Turning to this clonotype: A much larger clone lies one base from this, so it may be a read error. This chain uses TRBV5-1 with TRBJ2-2, with 7 bases fitting TRBD1. This CDR3 has 16 amino acids. The germline CDR1 and CDR2 sequences are SGHRS and YFSETQ. CDR3: CASCLYRQGYTGELFF. CDR3 in DNA: TGCGCCAGCTGCTTGTATCGACAGGGTTACACCGGGGAGCTGTTTTTT.

J is TRBJ2-7 and V is TRBV20-1, with 7 bases identical to TRBD1. Germline V lookup: CDR1 DFQATT, CDR2 SNEGSKA (reference sequence). This CDR3 is built from 15 residues. Germline trimming cut 6 bases from V and 1 base from J; bases unmatched to any gene: 12. As DNA, the CDR3 is TGCAGTGCCAAAAACCGGGACAGAGTTTCCTACGAGCAGTACTTC. Translated: CSAKNRDRVSYEQYF.

Worth noting for this clonotype: One end of the junction fails to match germline, which may point to a read error. The V gene is TRBV19, the J gene TRBJ2-7; tentative D call: TRBD1 (5 bases). The CDR3 length is 14 residues. Germline V gene data show CDR1 as LNHDA and CDR2 as SQIVND (reference sequence). The CDR3 region is CASSMLQGPYERYF. DNA of the CDR3: TGTGCCAGTAGTATGCTGCAGGGCCCCTACGAGCGGTACTTC. Supplemented by reference TRBV19 and TRBJ2-7, the full variable domain reads DGGITQSPKYLFRKEGQNVTLSCEQNLNHDAMYWYRQDPGQGLRLIYYSQIVNDFQKGDIAEGYSVSREKKESFPLTVTSAQKNPTAFYLCASSMLQGPYERYFGPGTRLTVT.

This clonotype was observed many times. The chain recombines TRBV12-3 or TRBV12-4 with TRBJ2-7; 8 nucleotides line up with TRBD1. This CDR3 has 13 residues. V was clipped by 6 bases and J by 5 bases; unmatched bases: 6. As DNA, the CDR3 is TGTGCCAGCAGCCGTGGACAGGGCCACGAGCAGTACTTC. Protein product: CASSRGQGHEQYF.

This clonotype was recorded many times. This sequence joins TRBV4-1 and TRBJ1-5; TRBD1 is a possible D gene (5 bases). V was cut by 3 bases and J by 7 bases, with 13 bases left in between. Germline-derived CDR1 and CDR2 are MGHRA and YSYEKL. The CDR3 has 14 amino acids. The CDR3 sequence: CASSQGYRDQPQHF. The CDR3 DNA reads TGCGCCAGCAGCCAGGGATATCGGGACCAGCCCCAGCATTTT.

This clonotype was counted at least ten times. V gene TRBV7-3 combines with J gene TRBJ2-5; D is tentatively TRBD1 or TRBD2 (5 bases each). In germline, CDR1 is SGHTA, CDR2 FQGTGA. V lost 3 bases to trimming and J lost 3 bases, with 14 bases between them. This CDR3 is 15 amino acids long. CDR3 residues: CASSFKMGVKETQYF. CDR3 nucleotides: TGTGCCAGCAGCTTTAAGATGGGGGTAAAAGAGACCCAGTACTTC.

This clonotype was seen ten or more times. The rearrangement links TRBV7-9 to TRBJ1-4; no clear D gene. V lost 5 bases and J 0 bases, leaving 13 bases between the germline ends. Germline V gene lookup returns CDR1 SEHNR and CDR2 FQNEAQ (reference sequence). This CDR3 region has 16 residues. CDR3 sequence (DNA): TGTGCCAGCAGCGATGGATTTGCGGCAACTAATGAAAAACTGTTTTTT. It codes for CASSDGFAATNEKLFF.

This clonotype was observed a handful of times. The chain is built from TRBV28 and TRBJ1-5; 12 positions match TRBD1. This CDR3 region has 15 residues. V shed 6 bases and J 7 bases; nucleotides not matched to a gene: 7. CDR1 MDHEN and CDR2 SYDVKM come from the germline V gene. As DNA, the CDR3 is TGTGCCAGCAGCCGGGGACAGGGGGCAGGCCAGCCCCAGCATTTT. It yields the protein CASSRGQGAGQPQHF.

As for this clonotype: The junction and the germline gene differ at one end; a read error may be behind it. The chain combines TRBV4-1 with TRBJ2-3; D is unclear. Per the germline V gene, CDR1 is MGHRA and CDR2 is YSYEKL. The CDR3 is made up of 15 amino acids. CDR3 sequence (DNA): TGCGCCAGCGGCCAAGAAGGAGTTGGGGCAGATACGCAGTATTTT. Its protein is CASGQEGVGADTQYF.

About this clonotype: At one boundary the junction diverges from the germline segment, which might be a read error. Here the CDR3 DNA reads TGTGCCAGCAGTGGGGACCCAGCGAGATTTGACCAAGAGCCCCAGTACTTC. This gives the protein CASSGDPARFDQEPQYF. The rearrangement uses TRBV12-3 or TRBV12-4 and TRBJ2-5, with D perhaps matching TRBD1 or TRBD2 (5 bases each). The CDR3 extends over 17 amino acids.

This clonotype came up a few times. The CDR3 is CASSSFSDTQYF. The CDR3, as DNA: TGTGCCAGCAGTTCATTCTCAGATACGCAGTATTTT. This chain uses TRBV27 with TRBJ2-3; D gene unclear. Germline lookup yields CDR1 MNHEY and CDR2 SMNVEV (reference sequence). The CDR3 has 12 amino acids. Trimming took off 4 bases at V and 4 bases at J, with 6 bases between the two ends.

This clonotype was seen at least ten times. The V call is TRBV12-5, the J call TRBJ2-1, with D possibly matching TRBD2 (5 bases). The germline CDR1 and CDR2 sequences are LGHNT and FRNRAP. The CDR3 is made up of 15 amino acids. Trimming removed 6 bases from V and 0 bases from J, with 12 bases in between. The chain's CDR3 is CASGQGGSSYNEQFF. In nucleotides, the CDR3 is TGTGCTAGTGGACAAGGCGGGTCCTCCTACAATGAGCAGTTCTTC.

This clonotype has a handful of counts. This sequence joins TRBV5-4 and TRBJ2-7, with D possibly TRBD1 on 5 matching bases. Germline lookup yields CDR1 SGHNT and CDR2 YYREEE (reference sequence). CDR3 length: 14 residues. V was trimmed by 3 bases and J by 6 bases, leaving 16 bases between them. CDR3 sequence: CASSSDRQFPEQYF. In nucleotides, the CDR3 is TGTGCCAGCAGCTCCGACAGACAGTTCCCCGAGCAGTACTTC.

This clonotype was recorded many times. The V gene is TRBV4-1, the J gene TRBJ1-5; a possible D gene is TRBD1 (5 bases). The germline CDR1 and CDR2 sequences are MGHRA and YSYEKL. The length of the CDR3 is 15 residues. Trimming shortened V by 4 bases and J by 5 bases, and 15 bases separated the two germline ends. CDR3 region: CASSRSPGKDQPQHF. DNA for the CDR3: TGCGCCAGCAGCCGGTCTCCAGGGAAAGATCAGCCCCAGCATTTT.

This clonotype was detected only a few times. The chain links TRBV6-1 to TRBJ2-1, with D maybe TRBD1 (6 bases). The CDR3 totals 15 residues. Deletions cut 2 bases from V and 1 base from J, with 9 bases between. Germline V gives CDR1 MNHNS, CDR2 SASEGT. The CDR3 loop is CASSEWTDSYNEQFF. CDR3 nucleotide sequence: TGTGCCAGCAGTGAATGGACAGATTCCTACAATGAGCAGTTCTTC.

The rearrangement joins TRBV7-6 to TRBJ2-3; 10 bases line up with TRBD2. V shed 4 bases, J shed 1 base, and the junction held 5 bases outside the gene matches. The CDR3 has 16 residues. The V gene's germline CDR1 is SGHVS and CDR2 FNYEAQ. The CDR3: CASSSWTSGGTDTQYF. The DNA for the CDR3 is TGTGCCAGCAGCTCATGGACTAGCGGAGGCACAGATACGCAGTATTTT.